Shown below are 32 T cell receptor beta chains from a single sample sequenced in a study of blood T cell repertoires in COVID-19. Using immunoSEQ multiplex PCR, the repertoire was profiled, and TCRdb retains in-frame clones only, with some absent. The sample has over 35,000 clones, approximately 85% seen once; the top ten hold less than 35%. The specimen sequenced was peripheral blood. The source of these receptors is a woman older than 75 with COVID-19, enrolled during active disease.

This rearrangement joins TRBV14 to TRBJ1-1; D might be TRBD1 (5 bases). The V end was cut by 4 bases, the J end by 1 base, with 7 bases between. CDR1 and CDR2 (germline): SGHDN, FVKESK. The CDR3 runs to 13 residues. CDR3 sequence reads: CASSLDRNTEAFF. Here the CDR3 DNA reads TGTGCCAGCAGCCTTGACAGGAACACTGAAGCTTTCTTT.

The chain joins TRBV6-6 to TRBJ1-1; D unresolved. The CDR3 has 14 amino acids. V dropped 0 bases and J dropped 1 base, with 6 bases sitting between them. CDR1 and CDR2 (germline): MNHNY, SVGAGI (reference sequence). CDR3 loop: CASSYSAGNTEAFF. In DNA, the CDR3 is TGTGCCAGCAGTTACTCCGCAGGGAACACTGAAGCTTTCTTT.

CDR3 sequence reads: CASSLLAGGSLVYEQYF. In DNA form, the CDR3 reads TGTGCCAGCAGCCTACTAGCGGGGGGGTCGTTGGTTTACGAGCAGTACTTC. This chain links TRBV11-2 with TRBJ2-7; 13 bases map to TRBD2. V shed 5 bases and J 4 bases; nucleotides not matched to a gene: 11. The germline V gene has CDR1 SGHAT and CDR2 FQNNGV. The CDR3 is 17 amino acids. The full variable domain, rest sourced from reference TRBV11-2 and TRBJ2-7, is EAGVAQSPRYKIIEKRQSVAFWCNPISGHATLYWYQQILGQGPKLLIQFQNNGVVDDSQLPKDRFSAERLKGVDSTLKIQPAKLEDSAVYLCASSLLAGGSLVYEQYFGPGTRLTVT.

The chain couples TRBV5-1 to TRBJ2-7; TRBD1 might be the D (5 bases). Germline values: CDR1 SGHRS, CDR2 YFSETQ. Trimming took 4 bases from V and 2 from J, leaving 22 bases between them. The CDR3 is 17 amino acids. The CDR3 bases are TGCGCCAGCAGCCCCATGGACCCAGGGATAGTCCCCTACGAGCAGTACTTC. This sequence encodes CASSPMDPGIVPYEQYF.

V is TRBV4-3 and J is TRBJ1-1; no firm D call. From germline, CDR1 is LGHNA and CDR2 YSLEER. V lost 2 bases, J lost 1 base, and 8 bases lay in between. CDR3 size: 14 residues. CDR3 in DNA: TGCGCCAGCAGCCAACCGGGTAGGAACACTGAAGCTTTCTTT. This codes for CASSQPGRNTEAFF.

The gene calls are TRBV28 and TRBJ2-2; D perhaps matches TRBD1 (5 bases). CDR1 is MDHEN, CDR2 SYDVKM, per germline. The CDR3 is 14 amino acids. V was trimmed by 6 bases and J by 6 bases, leaving 14 bases between them. CDR3 nucleotide sequence: TGTGCCAGCAGCTTTACAGGATTTGCCGGGGAGCTGTTTTTT. Encoded protein: CASSFTGFAGELFF.

This clone was counted only a few times. The chain couples TRBV3-1 (or the pseudogene TRBV3-2) to TRBJ1-1; 8 nucleotides align to TRBD1. The germline CDR1 and CDR2 sequences are LGHDT and YNNKEL (reference sequence). The length of the CDR3 is 16 residues. The junction had 7 bases not matched to a gene; V was cut back by 4 bases and J by 0 bases. The CDR3: CASSPPGTGLNTEAFF. In nucleotides, the CDR3 is TGTGCCAGCAGCCCTCCCGGGACAGGTTTGAACACTGAAGCTTTCTTT.

This chain uses TRBV5-8 with TRBJ2-7; TRBD1 matches at 7 bases. This CDR3 comprises 17 residues. After removal of 5 bases from V and 0 bases from J, the junction contained 14 bases not matched to a gene. CDR1 is SGHTS and CDR2 is YDEGEE in the germline V gene. The CDR3 loop is CASRRAVWTGASYEQYF. CDR3 in DNA: TGTGCCAGCAGGCGAGCCGTGTGGACAGGTGCCTCCTACGAGCAGTACTTC.

The chain joins TRBV9 to TRBJ1-1; the match to TRBD1 covers 7 bases. The CDR3 is 13 residues long. Losses at the gene ends were 4 bases for V and 3 bases for J; bases not matched to a gene: 3. The germline CDR1 and CDR2 sequences are SGDLS and YYNGEE. The CDR3 nucleotides are TGTGCCAGCAGCCTCCAGGGGGACACTGAAGCTTTCTTT. Its translation is CASSLQGDTEAFF.

The V gene is TRBV7-3, the J gene TRBJ2-1; 9 nucleotides align to TRBD2. Germline CDR1 is SGHTA and CDR2 is FQGTGA. This CDR3 has 16 amino acids. The junction had 5 bases not matched to a gene; V was cut back by 5 bases and J by 0 bases. CDR3: CASSQRAGGSYNEQFF. The DNA for the CDR3 is TGTGCCAGCAGCCAGCGAGCGGGAGGCTCCTACAATGAGCAGTTCTTC. The variable domain in full, completed from reference TRBV7-3 and TRBJ2-1, reads GAGVSQTPSNKVTEKGKYVELRCDPISGHTALYWYRQSLGQGPEFLIYFQGTGAADDSGLPNDRFFAVRPEGSVSTLKIQRTERGDSAVYLCASSQRAGGSYNEQFFGPGTRLTVL.

V usage is TRBV7-3 and J usage is TRBJ2-3, with a tentative D call TRBD2 (6 bases). The length of the CDR3 is 16 residues. Looked up from germline, CDR1 is SGHTA and CDR2 is FQGTGA. V lost 2 bases and J 1 base, leaving 13 bases between the germline ends. CDR3 nucleotides: TGTGCCAGCAGCTTAGGGGGGATCGGGGGCACAGATACGCAGTATTTT. Its protein product is CASSLGGIGGTDTQYF.

The gene calls are TRBV4-1 and TRBJ2-2; a weak D match, TRBD2 (6 bases). The CDR3 sequence is 17 residues long. The germline V gene has CDR1 MGHRA and CDR2 YSYEKL. Trimming removed 1 base at V and 2 bases at J, with 14 bases between. CDR3 DNA: TGCGCCAGCAGCCAAGTTCGGGGGATGGGTAACACCGGGGAGCTGTTTTTT. This translates into CASSQVRGMGNTGELFF.

The chain employs TRBV11-2 and TRBJ2-7; TRBD2 might be the D (5 bases). Trimming removed 3 bases from V and 7 bases from J, with 13 bases in between. Germline assignment: CDR1 SGHAT and CDR2 FQNNGV. The CDR3 is 13 amino acids. CDR3 bases: TGTGCCAGCAGCTTGACTACCTTGGGGGAGCAGTACTTC. Translating gives CASSLTTLGEQYF.

The chain recombines TRBV12-3 or TRBV12-4 with TRBJ2-7, with TRBD1 as a possible D gene (5 bases). The V gene lost 3 bases and the J gene lost 6 bases, with 12 bases spanning the gap. CDR3 length: 13 amino acids. The CDR3 here is CASSFGRASEQYF. DNA of the CDR3: TGTGCCAGCAGTTTCGGCAGGGCCTCCGAGCAGTACTTC.

The chain couples TRBV5-4 to TRBJ2-5; D is perhaps TRBD1 (5 bases). V was pared by 0 bases and J by 1 base, with 10 bases between. The CDR3 runs to 15 residues. Per germline, CDR1 SGHNT and CDR2 YYREEE (reference sequence). The DNA for the CDR3 is TGTGCCAGCAGCTTGGCTAAGACAGCCCAAGAGACCCAGTACTTC. Its translation: CASSLAKTAQETQYF.

This sequence joins TRBV4-2 and TRBJ1-2; the match to TRBD1 covers 7 bases. The junction had 4 bases not matched to a gene; V was cut back by 1 base and J by 2 bases. The CDR3 is 15 residues long. CDR1 is LGHNA and CDR2 is YNFKEQ in the germline V gene. CDR3 region: CASSQVGTANYGYTF. CDR3 sequence (DNA): TGTGCCAGCAGCCAAGTTGGGACAGCCAACTATGGCTACACCTTC.

This clone was seen once. The rearrangement joins TRBV2 to TRBJ2-1; the match to TRBD1 covers 8 bases. Germline V gene sequence: CDR1 SNHLY, CDR2 FYNNEI. The ends lost 3 bases at V and 4 bases at J; junction bases unmatched: 11. The CDR3 runs to 17 residues. The CDR3 loop reads CASSEPPSRGPYNEQFF. CDR3 sequence (DNA): TGTGCCAGCAGTGAGCCCCCCTCCAGGGGGCCTTACAATGAGCAGTTCTTC.

The chain links TRBV3-1 (or the pseudogene TRBV3-2) to TRBJ2-5, with TRBD2 matching 14 bases. Germline V gene data show CDR1 as LGHDT and CDR2 as YNNKEL (reference sequence). V lost 2 bases and J lost 2; bases outside the gene matches: 10. This CDR3 region has 19 residues. CDR3 DNA sequence: TGTGCCAGCAGCCAACGACTAGCGGGAGGGCGAGTTCGTCAAGAGACCCAGTACTTC. Encoded protein: CASSQRLAGGRVRQETQYF.

The V and J genes are TRBV10-1 and TRBJ1-5, with D possibly being TRBD1 (6 bases). This CDR3 contains 12 residues. Trimming took off 7 bases at V and 10 bases at J, with 14 bases between the two ends. The germline CDR1 and CDR2 sequences are WNHNN and SYGVQD (reference sequence). For the CDR3, the DNA is TGCGCCAGCACAGGGGATTATGGACCCCAGCATTTT. Translated: CASTGDYGPQHF.

The genes are TRBV18 and TRBJ2-3; 8 bases agree with TRBD1. V lost 4 bases, J lost 3 bases, and 9 bases stayed unmatched. This CDR3 contains 16 residues. CDR1 is KGHSH and CDR2 is LQKENI in the germline V gene. As DNA, the CDR3 is TGTGCCAGCTCACGCTTACAGGGGGTTAGGACAGATACGCAGTATTTT. This gives the protein CASSRLQGVRTDTQYF.

V is TRBV7-9 and J is TRBJ2-1, with TRBD2 matching 7 bases. V shed 5 bases and J 4 bases; nucleotides not matched to a gene: 8. The CDR3 spans 15 residues. The germline V gene has CDR1 SEHNR and CDR2 FQNEAQ (reference sequence). In DNA, the CDR3 is TGTGCCAGCAGCGTGACTAGCTATGCTTACAATGAGCAGTTCTTC. This encodes CASSVTSYAYNEQFF.

This clone was recorded once. The chain links TRBV6-2 or TRBV6-3 to TRBJ2-5, with TRBD2 matching 7 bases. The length of the CDR3 is 13 residues. V was pared by 5 bases and J by 7 bases, with 7 bases of the junction left unmatched. Germline lookup yields CDR1 MNHEY and CDR2 SVGEGT. The CDR3 protein is CASSTTSYTTQYF. Here the CDR3 DNA reads TGTGCCAGCAGTACGACTAGCTATACGACCCAGTACTTC.

The rearrangement uses TRBV18 and TRBJ2-3, with D perhaps matching TRBD1 (6 bases). The CDR3 loop spans 14 amino acids. Germline CDR1 reads KGHSH; CDR2 reads LQKENI. Between the trimmed V and J ends, which lost 2 bases and 3 bases, there was a span of 9 bases. CDR3 region: CASSPIQGTDTQYF. The CDR3 region has the DNA TGTGCCAGCTCACCAATACAGGGAACAGATACGCAGTATTTT.

The V call is TRBV6-5, the J call TRBJ1-5; no definite D call. The CDR3 is 15 residues long. Trimming stripped 5 bases from V and 2 bases from J, with 13 bases between. Germline CDR1 reads MNHEY; CDR2 reads SVGAGI. This CDR3 is CASSIGERGNQPQHF. CDR3 in DNA: TGTGCCAGCAGTATCGGGGAGAGGGGCAATCAGCCCCAGCATTTT.

The chain carries TRBV6-2 or TRBV6-3 and TRBJ2-1; 9 positions agree with TRBD2. In germline, CDR1 is MNHEY, CDR2 SVGEGT. The CDR3 has 15 amino acids. V lost 4 bases, J lost 3 bases, and 4 bases stayed unmatched. Here the CDR3 DNA reads TGTGCCAGCAGTTCGGAGCGGGAGGTCTACAATGAGCAGTTCTTC. This codes for CASSSEREVYNEQFF.

The chain employs TRBV9 and TRBJ2-1; D is undetermined. Per the germline V gene, CDR1 is SGDLS and CDR2 is YYNGEE. Trimming removed 1 base at V and 2 bases at J, with 10 bases between. There are 15 residues in the CDR3. The CDR3 is CASSVLGRTYNEQFF. CDR3 bases: TGTGCCAGCAGCGTACTGGGCCGTACCTACAATGAGCAGTTCTTC. Drawing the rest from reference TRBV9 and TRBJ2-1, the complete variable domain is DSGVTQTPKHLITATGQRVTLRCSPRSGDLSVYWYQQSLDQGLQFLIQYYNGEERAKGNILERFSAQQFPDLHSELNLSSLELGDSALYFCASSVLGRTYNEQFFGPGTRLTVL.

The sample holds a few counts of this clone. The rearrangement uses TRBV9 and TRBJ1-1, with D perhaps matching TRBD1 (6 bases). The V end was cut by 0 bases, the J end by 5 bases, with 8 bases between. Germline V gene data show CDR1 as SGDLS and CDR2 as YYNGEE. The CDR3 length is 13 residues. The CDR3 region is CASSVGTETEAFF. The CDR3 coding sequence is TGTGCCAGCAGCGTAGGGACAGAAACTGAAGCTTTCTTT.

The V gene is TRBV5-4, the J gene TRBJ2-2; D is unresolved. The V end lost 4 bases, the J end lost 10 bases, and 14 bases lay between the germline ends. This CDR3 has 13 residues. Germline CDR1 SGHNT, CDR2 YYREEE (reference sequence). CDR3 loop: CASSPPSSLELFF. In DNA, the CDR3 is TGTGCCAGCAGCCCTCCTAGTTCACTGGAGCTGTTTTTT.

The chain has TRBV28 and TRBJ1-1; 10 nucleotides align to TRBD1. Germline values: CDR1 MDHEN, CDR2 SYDVKM. Trimming took 2 bases from V and 2 from J; bases not matched to a gene: 2. The CDR3 totals 15 residues. CDR3 in amino acids: CASSLATGGNTEAFF. In DNA form, the CDR3 reads TGTGCCAGCAGTTTAGCGACAGGGGGCAACACTGAAGCTTTCTTT.

The chain employs TRBV5-1 and TRBJ2-5, with 9 bases lining up with TRBD2. The CDR3 spans 14 residues. After removal of 2 bases from V and 4 bases from J, the junction contained 3 bases not matched to a gene. CDR1 and CDR2 from the germline V gene are SGHRS and YFSETQ. This CDR3 reads CASSFSGSRETQYF. The CDR3 coding sequence is TGCGCCAGCAGCTTTAGCGGGAGTCGAGAGACCCAGTACTTC.

This chain uses TRBV5-1 with TRBJ2-5, with 14 bases aligning to TRBD2. This CDR3 contains 16 residues. The junction had 8 bases not matched to a gene; V was cut back by 5 bases and J by 5 bases. Germline CDR1 reads SGHRS; CDR2 reads YFSETQ. The DNA of the CDR3 is TGCGCCAGCAGGATGACTAGCGGGAGGGCCGGGGAGACCCAGTACTTC. It specifies CASRMTSGRAGETQYF.

The V and J genes are TRBV5-1 and TRBJ2-7, with D maybe TRBD2 (6 bases). Germline V gene lookup returns CDR1 SGHRS and CDR2 YFSETQ. Trimming removed 5 bases from V and 2 bases from J, with 11 bases in between. The CDR3 contains 13 residues. Here the CDR3 DNA reads TGCGCCAGCAGGAAGGGAGGCACCTACGAGCAGTACTTC. Protein product: CASRKGGTYEQYF. Full variable domain (rest looked up from reference TRBV5-1 and TRBJ2-7): KAGVTQTPRYLIKTRGQQVTLSCSPISGHRSVSWYQQTPGQGLQFLFEYFSETQRNKGNFPGRFSGRQFSNSRSEMNVSTLELGDSALYLCASRKGGTYEQYFGPGTRLTVT.